One sample yielded the 13 T cell receptor beta chains listed below, sequenced in a study of identical twins. TCRdb ran MiXCR on the 5' RACE reads and lists one entry per CDR3 protein. The profile covers 640,000 or so distinct CDR3 sequences, with 5.5% to 6.5% appearing a single time and approximately 1.6% taken by the ten largest. The sample comprised naive T cells sorted from blood. Every receptor here comes from a man aged 18 to 30 in good health.

This clonotype was counted many times. The chain combines TRBV5-6 with TRBJ2-5, with 9 nucleotides matching TRBD2. Germline CDR1 reads SGHDT; CDR2 reads YYEEEE. With 3 bases clipped from V and 4 bases from J, the junction kept 7 bases outside the gene matches. CDR3 size: 15 residues. CDR3 amino acids: CASSSGSGRRETQYF. As DNA, the CDR3 is TGTGCCAGCAGCTCCGGGAGCGGGAGGAGAGAGACCCAGTACTTC.

This clonotype has a handful of counts. V gene TRBV29-1 combines with J gene TRBJ2-1, with D unresolved. CDR1 SQVTM and CDR2 ANQGSEA come from the germline V gene. CDR3 length: 15 amino acids. Trimming pared 0 bases from V and 6 bases from J, leaving 15 bases between. In DNA, the CDR3 is TGCAGCGTTGAAGATCAACCCCCACAGCCCAATGAGCAGTTCTTC. This gives the protein CSVEDQPPQPNEQFF.

The chain combines TRBV20-1 with TRBJ2-6, with D possibly matching TRBD1 (6 bases). The CDR3 has 14 residues. The germline CDR1 and CDR2 sequences are DFQATT and SNEGSKA (reference sequence). Trimming cost V 2 bases and J 4 bases, with 9 bases left between them. In nucleotides, the CDR3 is TGCAGTGCTAGACAGGGGTCAGGGGCCAACGTCCTGACTTTC. It codes for CSARQGSGANVLTF.

This clonotype showed up just a few times. CDR3 protein: CASSDSRGGYNEQFF. DNA of the CDR3: TGTGCCAGCAGTGACTCTCGAGGGGGCTACAATGAGCAGTTCTTC. The rearrangement uses TRBV6-4 and TRBJ2-1; D is perhaps TRBD1 (6 bases). CDR1 MRHNA and CDR2 SNTAGT come from the germline V gene. Trimming pared 0 bases from V and 3 bases from J, leaving 9 bases between. The CDR3 consists of 15 residues.

The chain uses TRBV12-3 or TRBV12-4 and TRBJ1-5; D is unresolved. The CDR3 consists of 13 residues. V lost 6 bases, J lost 1 base, and 7 bases lay in between. The CDR3 here is CASRGSSNQPQHF. In DNA, the CDR3 is TGTGCCAGCAGGGGGTCGAGCAATCAGCCCCAGCATTTT.

This clonotype was detected a few times. J is TRBJ1-2 and V is TRBV21-1; the D call of TRBD1 is as the table states it, not checked on the DNA. TRBV21-1 is reported as a pseudogene. CDR3 length: 15 amino acids. CDR3 protein: CASSKALRGLRGYTF. DNA for the CDR3: TGTGCCAGCAGCAAAGCTCTCAGGGGCTTACGTGGCTACACCTTC.

This clonotype was seen ten or more times. The V gene is TRBV9, the J gene TRBJ1-2; possible D gene TRBD1, 5 bases. This CDR3 spans 14 amino acids. Germline CDR1 reads SGDLS; CDR2 reads YYNGEE. V dropped 0 bases and J dropped 0 bases, with 6 bases sitting between them. As DNA, the CDR3 is TGTGCCAGCAGCGTAGTGACAGCTAACTATGGCTACACCTTC. Protein sequence: CASSVVTANYGYTF.

The V and J genes are TRBV4-3 and TRBJ1-5; no reliable D call. With 3 bases removed from V and 1 base from J, the gap between germline ends came to 10 bases. This CDR3 region has 15 residues. Germline V gives CDR1 LGHNA, CDR2 YSLEER. The CDR3 DNA reads as TGCGCCAGCAGCCAGTCGGACGGGAGCAATCAGCCCCAGCATTTT. It translates to CASSQSDGSNQPQHF.

In this sample, this clonotype turned up a few times. This sequence joins TRBV4-2 and TRBJ2-2; 8 nucleotides align to TRBD2. The CDR3 has 16 amino acids. Germline V gives CDR1 LGHNA, CDR2 YNFKEQ. V lost 0 bases to trimming and J lost 6 bases; unmatched junction nucleotides: 6. CDR3 in amino acids: CASSQEDLAGAGELFF. In nucleotides, the CDR3 is TGTGCCAGCAGCCAAGAAGATCTAGCGGGCGCCGGGGAGCTGTTTTTT.

At least ten counts were recorded for this clonotype. This rearrangement joins TRBV10-3 to TRBJ2-1; 7 positions match TRBD2. V shed 6 bases, J shed 6 bases, and the junction held 8 bases outside the gene matches. Germline assignment: CDR1 ENHRY and CDR2 SYGVKD. The CDR3 has 14 amino acids. CDR3 sequence (DNA): TGTGCCATCAGGGGGCTAGCGGCTTCCAATGAGCAGTTCTTC. Amino acids: CAIRGLAASNEQFF.

This clonotype was detected only a few times. The rearrangement links TRBV5-1 to TRBJ2-1; D possibly corresponds to TRBD2 (6 bases). Germline V gene data show CDR1 as SGHRS and CDR2 as YFSETQ. Trimming took 2 bases from V and 7 from J, leaving 19 bases between them. CDR3 length: 16 residues. The CDR3 region is CASSFSPAGRNNEQFF. The CDR3 DNA follows: TGCGCCAGCAGCTTCAGTCCGGCGGGGAGGAATAATGAGCAGTTCTTC.

This clonotype was seen repeatedly, ten times or more. The chain is built from TRBV9 and TRBJ2-1; TRBD2 might be the D (6 bases). Germline CDR1 reads SGDLS; CDR2 reads YYNGEE. This CDR3 is 15 amino acids long. V was pared by 0 bases and J by 3 bases, with 10 bases between. The CDR3 is CASSVGREFYNEQFF. The CDR3 DNA sequence: TGTGCCAGCAGCGTAGGCCGGGAGTTCTACAATGAGCAGTTCTTC.

This clonotype was counted only a few times. The CDR3 sequence is CASSRAGLAGSQETQYF. The CDR3 bases are TGTGCCAGCAGCCGAGCGGGACTAGCGGGATCCCAAGAGACCCAGTACTTC. The chain couples TRBV7-9 to TRBJ2-5; 13 bases map to TRBD2. V was pared by 5 bases and J by 1 base, with 7 bases of the junction left unmatched. Germline CDR1 is SEHNR and CDR2 is FQNEAQ (reference sequence). The CDR3 totals 17 residues.